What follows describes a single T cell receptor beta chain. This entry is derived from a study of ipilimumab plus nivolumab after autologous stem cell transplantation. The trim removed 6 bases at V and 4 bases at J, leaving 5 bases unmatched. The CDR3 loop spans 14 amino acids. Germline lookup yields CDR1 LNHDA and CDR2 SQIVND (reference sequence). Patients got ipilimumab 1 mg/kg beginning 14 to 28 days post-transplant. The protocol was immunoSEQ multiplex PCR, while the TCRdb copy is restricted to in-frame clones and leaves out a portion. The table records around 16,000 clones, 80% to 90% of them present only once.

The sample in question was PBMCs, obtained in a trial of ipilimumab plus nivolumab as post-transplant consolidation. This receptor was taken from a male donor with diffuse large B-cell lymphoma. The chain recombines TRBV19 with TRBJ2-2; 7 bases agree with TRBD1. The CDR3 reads CASRRDSFTGELFF. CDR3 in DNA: TGTGCCAGTAGACGGGACAGCTTCACCGGGGAGCTGTTTTTT.